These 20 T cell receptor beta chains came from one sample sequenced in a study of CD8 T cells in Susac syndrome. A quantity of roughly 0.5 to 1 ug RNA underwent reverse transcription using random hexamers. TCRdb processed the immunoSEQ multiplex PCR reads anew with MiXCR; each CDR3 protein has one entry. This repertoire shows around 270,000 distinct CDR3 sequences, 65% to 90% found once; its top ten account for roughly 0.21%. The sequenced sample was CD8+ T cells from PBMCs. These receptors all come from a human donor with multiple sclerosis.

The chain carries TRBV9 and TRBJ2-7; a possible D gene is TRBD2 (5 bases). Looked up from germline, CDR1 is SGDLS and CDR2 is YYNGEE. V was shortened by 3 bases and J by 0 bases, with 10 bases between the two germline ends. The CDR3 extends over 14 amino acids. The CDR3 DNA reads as TGTGCCAGCAGCGAGGACTGGGTCTCCTACGAGCAGTACTTC. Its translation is CASSEDWVSYEQYF. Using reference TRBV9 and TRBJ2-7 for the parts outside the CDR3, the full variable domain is DSGVTQTPKHLITATGQRVTLRCSPRSGDLSVYWYQQSLDQGLQFLIQYYNGEERAKGNILERFSAQQFPDLHSELNLSSLELGDSALYFCASSEDWVSYEQYFGPGTRLTVT.

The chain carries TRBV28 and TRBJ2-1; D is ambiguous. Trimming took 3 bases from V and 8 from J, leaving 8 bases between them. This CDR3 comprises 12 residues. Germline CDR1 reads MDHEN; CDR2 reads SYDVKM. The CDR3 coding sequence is TGTGCCAGCAGTTTTATTAAGGATGAGCAGTTCTTC. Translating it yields CASSFIKDEQFF.

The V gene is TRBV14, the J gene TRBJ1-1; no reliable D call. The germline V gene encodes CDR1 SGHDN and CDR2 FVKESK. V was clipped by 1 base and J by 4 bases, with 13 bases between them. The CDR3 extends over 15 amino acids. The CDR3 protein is CASSQVATRGTEAFF. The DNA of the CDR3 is TGTGCCAGCAGCCAAGTTGCGACCAGAGGCACTGAAGCTTTCTTT.

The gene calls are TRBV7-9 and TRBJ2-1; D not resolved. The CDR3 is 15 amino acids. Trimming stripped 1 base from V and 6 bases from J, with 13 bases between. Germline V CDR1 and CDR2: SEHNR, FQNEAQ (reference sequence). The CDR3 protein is CASSLVNWVPNEQFF. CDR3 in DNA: TGTGCCAGCAGCTTAGTTAACTGGGTCCCCAATGAGCAGTTCTTC.

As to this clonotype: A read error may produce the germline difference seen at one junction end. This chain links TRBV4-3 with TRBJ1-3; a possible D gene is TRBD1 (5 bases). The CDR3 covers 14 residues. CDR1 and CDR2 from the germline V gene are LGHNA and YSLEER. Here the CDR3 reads CASSPGQGGYTIYF. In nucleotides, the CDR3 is TGCGCCAGCAGTCCCGGCCAGGGTGGATACACCATATATTTT.

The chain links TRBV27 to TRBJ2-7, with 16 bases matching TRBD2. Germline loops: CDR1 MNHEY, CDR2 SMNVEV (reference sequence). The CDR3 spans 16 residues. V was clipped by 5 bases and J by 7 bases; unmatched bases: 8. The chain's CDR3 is CASSSGTSGRAGEQYF. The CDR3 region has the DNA TGTGCCAGCAGTAGCGGGACTAGCGGGAGGGCGGGTGAGCAGTACTTC.

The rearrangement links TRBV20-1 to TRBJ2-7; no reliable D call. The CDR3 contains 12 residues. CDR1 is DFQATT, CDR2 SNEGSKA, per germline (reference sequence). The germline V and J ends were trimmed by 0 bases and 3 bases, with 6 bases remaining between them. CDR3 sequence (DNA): TGCAGTGCTAGAGATTGCTGCTACGAGCAGTACTTC. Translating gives CSARDCCYEQYF.

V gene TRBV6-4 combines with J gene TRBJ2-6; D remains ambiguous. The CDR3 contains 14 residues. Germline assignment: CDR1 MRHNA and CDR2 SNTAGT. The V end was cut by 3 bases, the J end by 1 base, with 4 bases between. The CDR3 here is CASSEGSGANVLTF. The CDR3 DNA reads TGTGCCAGCAGTGAAGGGTCTGGGGCCAACGTCCTGACTTTC.

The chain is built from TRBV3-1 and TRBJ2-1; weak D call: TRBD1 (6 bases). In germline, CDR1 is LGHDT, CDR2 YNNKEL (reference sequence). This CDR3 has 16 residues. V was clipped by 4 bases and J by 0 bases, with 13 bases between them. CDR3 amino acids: CASSRQDTYSYNEQFF. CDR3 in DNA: TGTGCCAGCAGCCGACAGGATACCTACTCCTACAATGAGCAGTTCTTC.

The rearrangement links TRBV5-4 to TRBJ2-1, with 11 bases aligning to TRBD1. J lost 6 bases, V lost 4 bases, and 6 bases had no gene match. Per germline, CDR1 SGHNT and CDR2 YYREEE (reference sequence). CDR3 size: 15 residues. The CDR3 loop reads CASSPGQGAGNEQFF. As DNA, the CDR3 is TGTGCCAGCAGCCCTGGACAGGGGGCCGGCAATGAGCAGTTCTTC. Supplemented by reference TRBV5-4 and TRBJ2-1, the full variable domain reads ETGVTQSPTHLIKTRGQQVTLRCSSQSGHNTVSWYQQALGQGPQFIFQYYREEENGRGNFPPRFSGLQFPNYSSELNVNALELDDSALYLCASSPGQGAGNEQFFGPGTRLTVL.

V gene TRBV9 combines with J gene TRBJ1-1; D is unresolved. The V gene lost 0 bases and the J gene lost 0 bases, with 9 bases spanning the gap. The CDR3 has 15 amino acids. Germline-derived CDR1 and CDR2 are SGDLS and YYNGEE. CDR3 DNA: TGTGCCAGCAGCGTAGTTGGGCCTATGAACACTGAAGCTTTCTTT. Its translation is CASSVVGPMNTEAFF.

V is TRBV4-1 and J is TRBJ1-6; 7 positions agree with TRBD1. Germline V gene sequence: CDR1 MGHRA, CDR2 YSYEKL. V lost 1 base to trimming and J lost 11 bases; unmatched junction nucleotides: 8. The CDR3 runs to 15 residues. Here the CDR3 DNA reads TGCGCCAGCAGCCAAGGAGCGGGACAGCAACCACCCCTCCACTTT. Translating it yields CASSQGAGQQPPLHF.

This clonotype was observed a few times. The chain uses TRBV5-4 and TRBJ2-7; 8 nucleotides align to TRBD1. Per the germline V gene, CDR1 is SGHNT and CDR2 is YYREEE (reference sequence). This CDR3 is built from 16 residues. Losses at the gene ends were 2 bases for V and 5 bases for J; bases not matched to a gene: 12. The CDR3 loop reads CASSFDRGHVVNEQYF. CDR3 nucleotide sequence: TGTGCCAGCAGCTTCGACAGGGGACATGTCGTCAACGAGCAGTACTTC.

CDR3 amino acids: CASSVSLMNTEAFF. CDR3 in DNA: TGTGCCAGCAGCGTGTCACTAATGAACACTGAAGCTTTCTTT. The chain uses TRBV9 and TRBJ1-1; D not certain. Germline V gives CDR1 SGDLS, CDR2 YYNGEE. The V end was cut by 2 bases, the J end by 0 bases, with 8 bases between. CDR3 size: 14 residues.

As DNA, the CDR3 is TGTGCCAGCAGCGGCCCCCCGGGCACTAATGAAAAACTGTTTTTT. Translation: CASSGPPGTNEKLFF. The chain couples TRBV9 to TRBJ1-4, with unresolved D. Trimming cost V 3 bases and J 2 bases, with 11 bases left between them. Germline V gene data show CDR1 as SGDLS and CDR2 as YYNGEE. The CDR3 runs 15 residues.

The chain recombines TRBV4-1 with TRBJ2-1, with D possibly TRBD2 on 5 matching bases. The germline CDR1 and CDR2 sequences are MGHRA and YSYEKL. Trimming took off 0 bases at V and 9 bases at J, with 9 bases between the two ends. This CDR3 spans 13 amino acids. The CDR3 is CASSQDPAGEQFF. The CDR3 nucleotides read TGCGCCAGCAGCCAAGATCCGGCGGGTGAGCAGTTCTTC.

The DNA of the CDR3 is TGTGCCACCAGCAGGATGAGACAGGGGGAGACTGACAATGAGCAGTTCTTC. It is translated as CATSRMRQGETDNEQFF. This rearrangement joins TRBV15 to TRBJ2-1, with 9 bases aligning to TRBD1. After removal of 3 bases from V and 5 bases from J, the junction contained 11 bases not matched to a gene. The CDR3 contains 17 residues. The V gene's germline CDR1 is LNHNV and CDR2 YYDKDF (reference sequence). The variable domain in full, completed from reference TRBV15 and TRBJ2-1, reads DAMVIQNPRYQVTQFGKPVTLSCSQTLNHNVMYWYQQKSSQAPKLLFHYYDKDFNNEADTPDNFQSRRPNTSFCFLDIRSPGLGDTAMYLCATSRMRQGETDNEQFFGPGTRLTVL.

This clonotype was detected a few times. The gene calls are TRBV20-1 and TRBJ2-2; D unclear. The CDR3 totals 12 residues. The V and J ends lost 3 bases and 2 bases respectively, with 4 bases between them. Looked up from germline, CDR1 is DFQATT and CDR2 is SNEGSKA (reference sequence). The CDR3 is CSARTNTGELFF. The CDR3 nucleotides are TGCAGTGCTAGGACCAACACCGGGGAGCTGTTTTTT.

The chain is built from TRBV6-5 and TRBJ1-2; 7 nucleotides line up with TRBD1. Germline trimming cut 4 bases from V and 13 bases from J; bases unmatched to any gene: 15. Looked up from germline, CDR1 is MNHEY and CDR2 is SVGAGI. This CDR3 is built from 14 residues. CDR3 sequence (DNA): TGTGCCAGCAGTTCCCCGGGGACAGCAGCCGGGATCACCTTC. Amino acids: CASSSPGTAAGITF.

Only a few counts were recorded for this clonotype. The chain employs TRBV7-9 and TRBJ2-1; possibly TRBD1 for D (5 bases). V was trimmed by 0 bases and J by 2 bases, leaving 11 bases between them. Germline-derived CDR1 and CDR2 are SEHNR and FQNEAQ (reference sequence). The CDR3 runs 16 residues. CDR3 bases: TGTGCCAGCAGCTTAGCGCAAGGGGTTGCCTACAATGAGCAGTTCTTC. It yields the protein CASSLAQGVAYNEQFF. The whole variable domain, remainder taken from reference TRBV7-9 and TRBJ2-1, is DTGVSQNPRHKITKRGQNVTFRCDPISEHNRLYWYRQTLGQGPEFLTYFQNEAQLEKSRLLSDRFSAERPKGSFSTLEIQRTEQGDSAMYLCASSLAQGVAYNEQFFGPGTRLTVL.